This is a list of T cell receptor beta chains from one sample in a study of blood T cells in healthy people across ages. TCRdb redid the calling of the 5' RACE reads with MiXCR, one entry per CDR3 protein. The sample gives around 1,900,000 distinct CDR3 sequences, roughly two fifths of which show up once; 20% to 25% is in the top ten. The sequenced sample was blood. These receptors were obtained from a human donor in good health. Each CDR3 is given with its conserved first and last residue. D genes are given only for firm matches. Only some rows state a clone size, as once, few, many or a class for expanded clones.

cdr3_length,clone_size,j_call,d_call,v_call,cdr3_aa,cdr3_nt
14,.,TRBJ1-5,TRBD1,TRBV24-1,CATSDGQGDQPQHF,TGTGCCACCAGTGACGGACAGGGTGATCAGCCCCAGCATTTT
12,.,TRBJ2-7,TRBD1,TRBV12-3/TRBV12-4,CASRDRADEQYF,TGTGCCAGCAGGGACAGGGCTGACGAGCAGTACTTC
15,.,TRBJ1-1,.,TRBV20-1,CSARGRLPLDTEAFF,TGCAGTGCTAGAGGCAGGCTGCCCCTGGACACTGAAGCTTTCTTT
15,few,TRBJ2-7,TRBD2,TRBV7-2,CASSPRSGGPSEQYF,TGTGCCAGCAGCCCCCGGAGCGGGGGGCCGTCCGAGCAGTACTTC
13,few,TRBJ1-4,TRBD1,TRBV27,CASGTAGNEKLFF,TGTGCCAGTGGGACAGCGGGTAATGAAAAACTGTTTTTT
12,.,TRBJ1-1,.,TRBV12-3/TRBV12-4,CASTRTNTEAFF,TGTGCCAGCACCCGAACAAACACTGAAGCTTTCTTT
11,many,TRBJ2-5,.,TRBV29-1,CSVNTGETQYF,TGCAGCGTCAACACGGGAGAGACCCAGTACTTC
16,.,TRBJ2-3,.,TRBV27,CASSLGDAGFGDTQYF,TGTGCCAGCTCTTTGGGGGACGCCGGGTTTGGGGATACGCAGTATTTT
15,few,TRBJ2-1,.,TRBV18,CASSPRGSLEDEQFF,TGTGCCAGCTCACCCAGGGGATCTTTGGAAGATGAGCAGTTCTTC
13,few,TRBJ2-1,TRBD1,TRBV7-3,CASSLSGGREQFF,TGTGCCAGCAGCTTATCAGGGGGCCGTGAGCAGTTCTTC
13,.,TRBJ2-7,.,TRBV12-3/TRBV12-4,CASSLTTGLEQYF,TGTGCCAGCAGCCTTACTACCGGACTCGAGCAGTACTTC
14,few,TRBJ2-4,.,TRBV7-9,CATSSPGAKNIQYF,TGTGCCACCTCGAGTCCAGGAGCCAAAAACATTCAGTACTTC
14,.,TRBJ1-1,.,TRBV7-2,CASSLTPGQIEAFF,TGTGCCAGCAGCTTAACCCCTGGACAGATAGAAGCTTTCTTT
15,.,TRBJ2-7,TRBD2,TRBV3-1,CASSPGLAVNYEQYF,TGTGCCAGCAGCCCGGGACTAGCGGTGAACTACGAGCAGTACTTC
14,.,TRBJ2-7,TRBD1,TRBV9,CASSRQGMGYEQYF,TGTGCCAGCAGCCGACAGGGTATGGGCTACGAGCAGTACTTC
13,few,TRBJ2-7,TRBD1,TRBV12-3/TRBV12-4,CASSLGTVREQYF,TGTGCCAGCAGCCTCGGGACAGTACGCGAGCAGTACTTC